Shown below are 14 T cell receptor beta chains from a single sample sequenced in a study of blood T cell repertoires in COVID-19. The protocol was immunoSEQ multiplex PCR, while the TCRdb copy is restricted to in-frame clones and leaves out a portion. The sample records a few hundred thousand clones, around nine tenths being singletons. The specimen sequenced was peripheral blood. These receptors all stem from a man in his late teens or twenties with COVID-19, enrolled during active disease.

This clone was counted only a few times. The rearrangement uses TRBV5-1 and TRBJ2-7, with 7 nucleotides matching TRBD1. Germline V gene data show CDR1 as SGHRS and CDR2 as YFSETQ. The CDR3 loop spans 14 amino acids. Trimming cost V 0 bases and J 4 bases; bases outside gene matches: 4. The CDR3 sequence: CASSLGQGFYEQYF. CDR3 coding DNA: TGCGCCAGCAGCTTGGGACAGGGCTTTTACGAGCAGTACTTC.

The table lists this clone with many counts. The CDR3 DNA reads TGTGCCAGCAGCCTAATAAGAGGGACCCAGTACTTC. Its translation is CASSLIRGTQYF. The J gene is TRBJ2-5, the V gene TRBV14, with D uncertain. In germline, CDR1 is SGHDN, CDR2 FVKESK. The V and J ends lost 4 bases and 7 bases respectively, with 10 bases between them. This CDR3 has 12 residues.

V gene TRBV3-1 (or the pseudogene TRBV3-2) combines with J gene TRBJ2-3, with 8 bases fitting TRBD2. With V trimmed by 4 bases and J by 0 bases, 6 bases remained unmatched. Per germline, CDR1 LGHDT and CDR2 YNNKEL (reference sequence). There are 16 residues in the CDR3. The CDR3 bases are TGTGCCAGCAGCCGGGGTAGCGGGATTAGCACAGATACGCAGTATTTT. It yields the protein CASSRGSGISTDTQYF.

The J gene is TRBJ2-2, the V gene TRBV14; D is unresolved. Germline CDR1 reads SGHDN; CDR2 reads FVKESK. The length of the CDR3 is 14 residues. Trimming removed 4 bases at V and 7 bases at J, with 13 bases between. The CDR3 reads CASSPHPVLGELFF. In DNA form, the CDR3 reads TGTGCCAGCAGCCCCCACCCAGTCCTCGGGGAGCTGTTTTTT.

This clone was detected a few times. J is TRBJ2-2 and V is TRBV6-5; 7 nucleotides agree with TRBD2. V shed 6 bases, J shed 4 bases, and the junction held 8 bases outside the gene matches. The CDR3 is made up of 15 amino acids. Germline CDR1 and CDR2: MNHEY and SVGAGI. The CDR3 loop reads CASSSREGRTGELFF. The CDR3 nucleotides are TGTGCCAGCAGCTCCAGGGAGGGACGCACCGGGGAGCTGTTTTTT.

The chain has TRBV1 and TRBJ2-7; TRBD2 is the table's D call, not checked against the DNA. TRBV1 is recorded as a pseudogene. This CDR3 is built from 13 residues. The CDR3 region has the DNA TGCACCAGCAGCCTCGGGAGATCCTACGAGCAGTACTTC. Translated, it gives CTSSLGRSYEQYF.

This rearrangement joins TRBV9 to TRBJ2-3; no clear D. CDR3 size: 13 residues. V was cut by 6 bases and J by 0 bases, with 8 bases left in between. Per the germline V gene, CDR1 is SGDLS and CDR2 is YYNGEE. In DNA form, the CDR3 reads TGTGCCAGCACCCTAGGAAGCACAGATACGCAGTATTTT. As protein: CASTLGSTDTQYF.

The gene calls are TRBV19 and TRBJ2-2, with D perhaps TRBD2 (6 bases). The length of the CDR3 is 15 residues. Looked up from germline, CDR1 is LNHDA and CDR2 is SQIVND (reference sequence). Trimming left V 5 bases short and J 3 bases short, with 13 bases between. The CDR3 coding sequence is TGTGCCAGTAGTCGCGGGACCCCCTACACCGGGGAGCTGTTTTTT. Its protein is CASSRGTPYTGELFF. Full variable domain (missing parts from reference TRBV19 and TRBJ2-2): DGGITQSPKYLFRKEGQNVTLSCEQNLNHDAMYWYRQDPGQGLRLIYYSQIVNDFQKGDIAEGYSVSREKKESFPLTVTSAQKNPTAFYLCASSRGTPYTGELFFGEGSRLTVL.

This clone was observed a handful of times. The chain combines TRBV2 with TRBJ1-5; the D gene is possibly TRBD1 (5 bases). V lost 8 bases and J lost 3, with 11 bases in between. The CDR3 loop spans 13 amino acids. Looked up from germline, CDR1 is SNHLY and CDR2 is FYNNEI. CDR3 bases: TGTGCCAGCCTCCGGGGGGTCAATCAGCCCCAGCATTTT. Translated, it gives CASLRGVNQPQHF.

The chain carries TRBV3-1 (or the pseudogene TRBV3-2) and TRBJ2-3, with 8 bases identical to TRBD2. CDR1 and CDR2 from the germline V gene are LGHDT and YNNKEL (reference sequence). This CDR3 is 16 amino acids long. V dropped 1 base and J dropped 2; count of bases not matched to a gene: 5. The CDR3 sequence: CASSQAGGAPTDTQYF. CDR3 nucleotides: TGTGCCAGCAGCCAAGCCGGGGGGGCCCCCACAGATACGCAGTATTTT.

The gene calls are TRBV2 and TRBJ1-1; possible D gene TRBD1, 5 bases. This CDR3 spans 13 amino acids. Germline V lookup: CDR1 SNHLY, CDR2 FYNNEI. Between the trimmed V and J ends, which lost 4 bases and 5 bases, there was a span of 11 bases. Here the CDR3 reads CASSGEGRTEAFF. CDR3 DNA: TGTGCCAGCAGTGGGGAGGGGCGGACTGAAGCTTTCTTT. The full variable domain, rest sourced from reference TRBV2 and TRBJ1-1, is EPEVTQTPSHQVTQMGQEVILRCVPISNHLYFYWYRQILGQKVEFLVSFYNNEISEKSEIFDDQFSVERPDGSNFTLKIRSTKLEDSAMYFCASSGEGRTEAFFGQGTRLTVV.

This rearrangement joins TRBV2 to TRBJ1-5; no reliable D call. The V gene's germline CDR1 is SNHLY and CDR2 FYNNEI. The CDR3 has 12 amino acids. The ends were cut back, 3 bases at V and 5 bases at J, with 5 bases in the middle. CDR3 in amino acids: CASSDQDQPQHF. In DNA form, the CDR3 reads TGTGCCAGCAGTGACCAGGATCAGCCCCAGCATTTT.

This clone has only one observation. This chain uses TRBV6-5 with TRBJ2-3, with D perhaps matching TRBD2 (7 bases). With 2 bases removed from V and 1 base from J, the gap between germline ends came to 13 bases. The CDR3 sequence is 16 residues long. CDR1 MNHEY and CDR2 SVGAGI come from the germline V gene. Here the CDR3 DNA reads TGTGCCAGCAGTTACGAAGGGGGGGTTGGCACAGATACGCAGTATTTT. This gives the protein CASSYEGGVGTDTQYF.

The rearrangement uses TRBV19 and TRBJ2-5, with 9 bases matching TRBD2. V lost 4 bases and J lost 5; bases outside the gene matches: 8. Germline loops: CDR1 LNHDA, CDR2 SQIVND (reference sequence). The CDR3 contains 15 residues. The CDR3 DNA sequence: TGTGCCAGTAGTACCATCTTAGCGGGAGCGGAGACCCAGTACTTC. It yields the protein CASSTILAGAETQYF.